Listed here are 26 T cell receptor beta chains from one sample, sequenced in a study of T cell changes during pregnancy in multiple sclerosis. Produced via immunoSEQ multiplex PCR; TCRdb's table is partial and in-frame only. The sample includes roughly 89,000 clones, about 94% seen only once; the top ten take around 2.2%. The specimen comprised peripheral blood, sampled in the third trimester of pregnancy. All receptors derive from a female donor with multiple sclerosis, enrolled in a pregnancy study.

V usage is TRBV5-4 and J usage is TRBJ2-2; 10 nucleotides agree with TRBD2. CDR1 is SGHNT and CDR2 is YYREEE in the germline V gene (reference sequence). This CDR3 is 17 amino acids long. V shed 0 bases, J shed 0 bases, and the junction held 2 bases outside the gene matches. CDR3 bases: TGTGCCAGCAGCTTGGGAAGCGGGAGGGCGAACACCGGGGAGCTGTTTTTT. This translates into CASSLGSGRANTGELFF.

The CDR3 DNA is TGTGCCAGCAGTTTTCGACTTTCGGAGCCTGAAGCTTTCTTT. This sequence encodes CASSFRLSEPEAFF. The chain has TRBV27 and TRBJ1-1; no clear D. Between the trimmed V and J ends, which lost 3 bases and 6 bases, there was a span of 14 bases. This CDR3 has 14 residues. CDR1 and CDR2 from the germline V gene are MNHEY and SMNVEV (reference sequence).

V gene TRBV2 combines with J gene TRBJ2-7; 7 bases line up with TRBD1. With V trimmed by 10 bases and J by 3 bases, 3 bases remained unmatched. CDR3 length: 11 amino acids. The germline gives CDR1 SNHLY, CDR2 FYNNEI. For the CDR3, the DNA is TGTGCCACTTGGGACAGCTACGAGCAGTACTTC. Amino acid sequence: CATWDSYEQYF.

J is TRBJ2-3 and V is TRBV7-8; 8 nucleotides line up with TRBD2. V trimming: 5 bases; J trimming: 4 bases; junction bases outside the gene matches: 11. The V gene's germline CDR1 is SGHVS and CDR2 FQNEAQ. The CDR3 is made up of 16 amino acids. For the CDR3, the DNA is TGTGCCAGCAGCCTTCTTGTCGGGAGGGCCGCAGATACGCAGTATTTT. It translates to CASSLLVGRAADTQYF.

J is TRBJ1-2 and V is TRBV25-1, with unresolved D. In germline, CDR1 is MGHDK, CDR2 SYGVNS. The V end lost 5 bases, the J end lost 4 bases, and 8 bases lay between the germline ends. This CDR3 is built from 12 residues. The CDR3 loop is CASSRGLYGYTF. DNA of the CDR3: TGTGCCAGCAGTCGAGGTCTCTATGGCTACACCTTC.

The chain combines TRBV27 with TRBJ1-2; 9 nucleotides align to TRBD1. The CDR3 contains 17 residues. The V and J ends lost 4 bases and 5 bases, in that order; junction bases with no gene match: 14. From germline, CDR1 is MNHEY and CDR2 SMNVEV (reference sequence). This chain's CDR3 is CASSSSGTGTAGYGYTF. The CDR3 bases are TGTGCCAGCAGTTCGTCCGGGACAGGGACCGCCGGATATGGCTACACCTTC.

The chain combines TRBV5-6 with TRBJ2-1, with 13 bases that match TRBD2. J gave up 10 bases and V 4 bases, and 11 bases lay outside the gene matches. Per germline, CDR1 SGHDT and CDR2 YYEEEE. The CDR3 sequence is 16 residues long. As DNA, the CDR3 is TGTGCCAGCAGCCAAGCCGGACTAGCGGGAGTAGGAGAGCAGTTCTTC. Its translation is CASSQAGLAGVGEQFF.

The chain uses TRBV28 and TRBJ1-1; the match to TRBD1 covers 7 bases. V gave up 3 bases and J gave up 6 bases; unmatched junction bases: 13. The CDR3 has 16 amino acids. Germline V gene data show CDR1 as MDHEN and CDR2 as SYDVKM. CDR3: CASSFTPTGRSAEAFF. The CDR3 DNA sequence: TGTGCCAGCAGTTTTACCCCGACAGGGAGGAGTGCTGAAGCTTTCTTT.

The chain's CDR3 is CAWSEGTGEYDEQYF. The CDR3 DNA reads TGTGCCTGGAGTGAAGGGACAGGGGAATACGACGAGCAGTACTTC. The chain couples TRBV30 to TRBJ2-7; 10 positions match TRBD1. Germline CDR1 GTSNPN, CDR2 SVGIG (reference sequence). After removal of 1 base from V and 5 bases from J, the junction contained 8 bases not matched to a gene. This CDR3 is 15 amino acids long.

This rearrangement joins TRBV7-2 to TRBJ2-3; D is perhaps TRBD2 (6 bases). This CDR3 is 15 amino acids long. V was shortened by 3 bases and J by 4 bases, with 14 bases between the two germline ends. CDR1 SGHTA and CDR2 FQGNSA come from the germline V gene. The CDR3 sequence is CASSLVGRGSDTQYF. For the CDR3, the DNA is TGTGCCAGCAGCTTGGTGGGCCGGGGGTCAGATACGCAGTATTTT.

This chain's CDR3 is CASSPGQRGLNEQFF. CDR3 coding DNA: TGTGCCAGCAGTCCTGGTCAGCGGGGTCTCAATGAGCAGTTCTTC. The V call is TRBV5-8, the J call TRBJ2-1; 7 positions agree with TRBD2. The CDR3 length is 15 residues. Germline V gene data show CDR1 as SGHTS and CDR2 as YDEGEE. The V gene end was trimmed by 5 bases and the J gene end by 6 bases; junction bases not matched to a gene: 11.

The table lists this clone with a count of one. The J gene is TRBJ2-7, the V gene TRBV7-2; D might be TRBD2 (7 bases). The CDR3 has 16 residues. Germline V CDR1 and CDR2: SGHTA, FQGNSA. Trimming removed 5 bases at V and 3 bases at J, with 20 bases between. The CDR3: CASSTGRGRTVYEQYF. The CDR3, as DNA: TGTGCCAGCAGCACAGGGAGGGGCAGGACTGTCTACGAGCAGTACTTC.

In its sample, this clone was seen a few times. The chain joins TRBV6-6 to TRBJ1-4; TRBD1 matches at 9 bases. V lost 6 bases to trimming and J lost 7 bases; unmatched junction nucleotides: 12. The CDR3 runs 16 residues. CDR1 and CDR2 from the germline V gene are MNHNY and SVGAGI (reference sequence). CDR3 DNA: TGTGCCAGCAGACATCAACAGGGGGCCCTTAGTGAAAAACTGTTTTTT. Residues: CASRHQQGALSEKLFF.

This clone was seen once. The rearrangement joins TRBV2 to TRBJ2-7; TRBD1 aligns across 8 bases. The V gene's germline CDR1 is SNHLY and CDR2 FYNNEI. The length of the CDR3 is 14 residues. Trimming took 7 bases from V and 2 from J; bases not matched to a gene: 7. DNA for the CDR3: TGTGCCAGCATGGGTGGGACAGGAGCCTACGAGCAGTACTTC. Amino acids: CASMGGTGAYEQYF.

The chain joins TRBV9 to TRBJ2-2; 10 nucleotides agree with TRBD2. Germline V CDR1 and CDR2: SGDLS, YYNGEE. The CDR3 is 17 residues long. Trimming cost V 2 bases and J 2 bases; bases outside gene matches: 6. CDR3 DNA: TGTGCCAGCAGCGTCCCTTTAGCGGGAGGAAACACCGGGGAGCTGTTTTTT. Its translation: CASSVPLAGGNTGELFF.

In its sample, this clone was seen once. At one boundary the junction diverges from the germline segment, which might be a read error. This chain links TRBV5-4 with TRBJ2-1; no firm D call. Germline lookup yields CDR1 SGHNT and CDR2 YYREEE (reference sequence). CDR3 size: 13 residues. CDR3: CASSLRGGYPPLF. The CDR3 DNA is TGTGCCAGCAGCTTGAGAGGCGGTTATCCGCCACTCTTC.

This clone was seen more than once but under ten times. V and J are TRBV7-8 and TRBJ1-2; 10 bases are shared with TRBD1. The CDR3 totals 14 residues. Germline assignment: CDR1 SGHVS and CDR2 FQNEAQ. V lost 1 base and J lost 5; bases outside the gene matches: 1. The CDR3 loop is CASSLGTGGYGYTF. In DNA, the CDR3 is TGTGCCAGCAGCTTAGGGACAGGGGGATATGGCTACACCTTC.

This clone was seen once. The chain links TRBV6-6 to TRBJ1-4, with D hard to call. Trimming removed 10 bases from V and 0 bases from J, with 18 bases in between. CDR3 length equals 16 residues. The germline V gene has CDR1 MNHNY and CDR2 SVGAGI (reference sequence). The CDR3 loop is CATAFYGDATNEKLFF. In nucleotides, the CDR3 is TGTGCCACCGCCTTTTACGGGGATGCAACTAATGAAAAACTGTTTTTT.

V gene TRBV2 combines with J gene TRBJ1-2, with TRBD1 as a possible D gene (5 bases). Trimming removed 7 bases at V and 2 bases at J, with 11 bases between. The CDR3 consists of 13 residues. The V gene's germline CDR1 is SNHLY and CDR2 FYNNEI. The CDR3 nucleotides read TGTGCCAGCACCGATGGACAAAACTATGGCTACACCTTC. It encodes CASTDGQNYGYTF.

This chain uses TRBV11-2 with TRBJ2-5; a weak D match, TRBD1 (7 bases). The V end was cut by 5 bases, the J end by 5 bases, with 15 bases between. The CDR3 sequence is 14 residues long. Per germline, CDR1 SGHAT and CDR2 FQNNGV. CDR3 loop: CASSNGGGRETQYF. The CDR3 DNA follows: TGTGCCAGCAGCAACGGAGGGGGCCGGGAGACCCAGTACTTC.

In nucleotides, the CDR3 is TGTGCCAGCAGACCGACAGGTATGGCTAACTATGGCTACACCTTC. Its translation: CASRPTGMANYGYTF. V is TRBV6-5 and J is TRBJ1-2; maybe TRBD1 (6 bases). Germline V gives CDR1 MNHEY, CDR2 SVGAGI. V lost 6 bases, J lost 0 bases, and 14 bases lay in between. The CDR3 has 15 amino acids.

The rearrangement links TRBV7-2 to TRBJ2-4; 10 bases agree with TRBD2. The CDR3 totals 19 residues. After removal of 5 bases from V and 0 bases from J, the junction contained 13 bases not matched to a gene. Germline V lookup: CDR1 SGHTA, CDR2 FQGNSA. The DNA of the CDR3 is TGTGCCAGCAGCCGTATCCCCCGGACTAGCGGTTTAGCCAAAAACATTCAGTACTTC. Translation gives CASSRIPRTSGLAKNIQYF.

The chain links TRBV2 to TRBJ2-3, with D hard to call. Trimming shortened V by 4 bases and J by 0 bases, and 11 bases separated the two germline ends. This CDR3 region has 15 residues. Germline-derived CDR1 and CDR2 are SNHLY and FYNNEI. This chain's CDR3 is CASSGRVTSTDTQYF. CDR3 coding DNA: TGTGCCAGCAGTGGGAGAGTTACTAGCACAGATACGCAGTATTTT.

This chain joins TRBV10-3 and TRBJ2-5; no reliable D call. This CDR3 has 12 residues. In germline, CDR1 is ENHRY, CDR2 SYGVKD. V lost 6 bases and J lost 5, with 10 bases in between. The CDR3 DNA reads TGTGCCATCAGGGGTACTACGGAGACCCAGTACTTC. It codes for CAIRGTTETQYF.

The chain combines TRBV5-1 with TRBJ1-4; TRBD1 matches at 8 bases. The CDR3 has 14 residues. The V segment lost 4 bases and the J segment 6 bases; nucleotides outside the gene matches: 5. In germline, CDR1 is SGHRS, CDR2 YFSETQ. The CDR3 nucleotides read TGCGCCAGCAGCCTTGGGGGACAGGATGAAAAACTGTTTTTT. Protein product: CASSLGGQDEKLFF.

The chain links TRBV7-2 to TRBJ2-7; D is uncertain. This CDR3 is built from 14 residues. With 3 bases removed from V and 3 bases from J, the gap between germline ends came to 12 bases. Looked up from germline, CDR1 is SGHTA and CDR2 is FQGNSA. The CDR3 loop is CASSLRLSDYEQYF. The CDR3 DNA sequence: TGTGCCAGCAGCTTGCGGCTATCTGACTACGAGCAGTACTTC.